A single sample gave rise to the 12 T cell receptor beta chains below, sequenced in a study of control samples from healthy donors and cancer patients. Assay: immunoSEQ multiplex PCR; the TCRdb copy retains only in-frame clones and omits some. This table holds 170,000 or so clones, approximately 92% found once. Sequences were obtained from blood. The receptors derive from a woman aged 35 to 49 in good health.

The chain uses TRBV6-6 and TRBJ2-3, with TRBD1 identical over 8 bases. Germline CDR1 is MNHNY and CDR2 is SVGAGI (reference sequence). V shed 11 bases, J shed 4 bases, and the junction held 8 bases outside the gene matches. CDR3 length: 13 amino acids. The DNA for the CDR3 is TGTGCCGTTAGCAACAGGGGGGCAGATACGCAGTATTTT. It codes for CAVSNRGADTQYF.

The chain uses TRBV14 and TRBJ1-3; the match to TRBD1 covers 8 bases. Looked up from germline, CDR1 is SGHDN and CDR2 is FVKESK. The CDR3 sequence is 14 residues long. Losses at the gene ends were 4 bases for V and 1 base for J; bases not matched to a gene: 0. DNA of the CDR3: TGTGCCAGCAGCCGGACAGGGTCTGGAAACACCATATATTTT. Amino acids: CASSRTGSGNTIYF.

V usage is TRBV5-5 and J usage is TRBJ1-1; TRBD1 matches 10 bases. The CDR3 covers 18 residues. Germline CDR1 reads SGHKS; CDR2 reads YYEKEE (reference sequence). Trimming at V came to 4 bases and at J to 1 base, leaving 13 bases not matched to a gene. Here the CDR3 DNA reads TGTGCCAGCAGCGCGGACCGGGACAGGGGTCGCCCGAACACTGAAGCTTTCTTT. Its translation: CASSADRDRGRPNTEAFF.

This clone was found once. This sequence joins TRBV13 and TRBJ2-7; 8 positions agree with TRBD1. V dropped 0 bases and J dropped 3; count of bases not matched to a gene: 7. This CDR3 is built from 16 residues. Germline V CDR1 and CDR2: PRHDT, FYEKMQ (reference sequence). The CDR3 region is CASSLGEPGGYYEQYF. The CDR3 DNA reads TGTGCCAGCAGCTTAGGCGAGCCAGGGGGCTACTACGAGCAGTACTTC.

The CDR3 region is CATSRDGTANQPQHF. The CDR3 DNA is TGTGCCACCAGCAGAGACGGGACAGCGAATCAGCCCCAGCATTTT. The rearrangement joins TRBV15 to TRBJ1-5; TRBD1 matches 7 bases. Germline-derived CDR1 and CDR2 are LNHNV and YYDKDF (reference sequence). With V trimmed by 0 bases and J by 4 bases, 3 bases remained unmatched. The CDR3 is made up of 15 amino acids.

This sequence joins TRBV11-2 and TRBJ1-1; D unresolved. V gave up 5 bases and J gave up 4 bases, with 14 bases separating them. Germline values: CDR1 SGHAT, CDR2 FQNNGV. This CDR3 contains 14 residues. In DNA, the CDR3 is TGTGCCAGCAGCCCCGGGGAGGGTGGCACTGAAGCTTTCTTT. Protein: CASSPGEGGTEAFF.

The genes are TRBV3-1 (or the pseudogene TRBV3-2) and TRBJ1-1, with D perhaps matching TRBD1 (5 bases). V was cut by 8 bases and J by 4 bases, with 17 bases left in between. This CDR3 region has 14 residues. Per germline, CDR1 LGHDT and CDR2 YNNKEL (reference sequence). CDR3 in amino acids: CASEDSGGTTEAFF. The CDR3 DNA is TGTGCCAGCGAGGATTCGGGGGGAACCACTGAAGCTTTCTTT.

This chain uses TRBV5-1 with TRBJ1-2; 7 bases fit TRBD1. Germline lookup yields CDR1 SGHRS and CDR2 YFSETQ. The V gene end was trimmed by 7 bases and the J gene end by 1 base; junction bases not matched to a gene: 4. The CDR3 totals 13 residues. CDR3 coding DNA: TGCGCCAGCGGGGACAGTTTTAACTATGGCTACACCTTC. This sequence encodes CASGDSFNYGYTF.

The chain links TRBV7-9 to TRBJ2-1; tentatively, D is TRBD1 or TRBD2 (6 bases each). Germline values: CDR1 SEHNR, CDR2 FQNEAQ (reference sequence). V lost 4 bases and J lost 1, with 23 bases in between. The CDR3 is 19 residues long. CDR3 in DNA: TGTGCCAGCAGCTCCAACCTGCCAAGGGGGACTTCATCCTACAATGAGCAGTTCTTC. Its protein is CASSSNLPRGTSSYNEQFF.

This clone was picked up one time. CDR3: CASSSGQGRSYEQYF. For the CDR3, the DNA is TGTGCCAGCAGCTCGGGACAGGGACGCTCCTACGAGCAGTACTTC. The rearrangement joins TRBV13 to TRBJ2-7, with 9 nucleotides matching TRBD1. The CDR3 has 15 amino acids. CDR1 and CDR2 from the germline V gene are PRHDT and FYEKMQ (reference sequence). V dropped 4 bases and J dropped 0; count of bases not matched to a gene: 4. The full variable domain, completed using reference TRBV13 and TRBJ2-7, is AAGVIQSPRHLIKEKRETATLKCYPIPRHDTVYWYQQGPGQDPQFLISFYEKMQSDKGSIPDRFSAQQFSDYHSELNMSSLELGDSALYFCASSSGQGRSYEQYFGPGTRLTVT.

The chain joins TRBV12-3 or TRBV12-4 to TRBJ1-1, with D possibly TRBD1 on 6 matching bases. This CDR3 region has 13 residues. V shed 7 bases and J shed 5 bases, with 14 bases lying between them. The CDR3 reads CASTRQVDTEAFF. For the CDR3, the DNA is TGTGCCAGCACACGACAGGTAGATACTGAAGCTTTCTTT.

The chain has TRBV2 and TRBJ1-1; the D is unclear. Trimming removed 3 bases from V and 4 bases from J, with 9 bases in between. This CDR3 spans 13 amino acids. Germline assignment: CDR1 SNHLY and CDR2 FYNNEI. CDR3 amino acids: CASSENIITEAFF. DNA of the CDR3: TGTGCCAGCAGTGAGAACATCATCACTGAAGCTTTCTTT.